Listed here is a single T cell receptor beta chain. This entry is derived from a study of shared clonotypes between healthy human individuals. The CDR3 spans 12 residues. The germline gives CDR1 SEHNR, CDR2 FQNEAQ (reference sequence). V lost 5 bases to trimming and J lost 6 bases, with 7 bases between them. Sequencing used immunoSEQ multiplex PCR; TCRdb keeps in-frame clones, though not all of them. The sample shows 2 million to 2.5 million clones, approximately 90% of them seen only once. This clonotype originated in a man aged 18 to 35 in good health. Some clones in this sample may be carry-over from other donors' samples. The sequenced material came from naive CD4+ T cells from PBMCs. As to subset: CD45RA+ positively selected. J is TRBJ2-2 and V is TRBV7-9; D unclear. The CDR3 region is CASSPDPGELFF. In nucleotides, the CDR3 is TGTGCCAGCAGCCCCGACCCCGGGGAGCTGTTTTTT.